Listed here are 23 T cell receptor beta chains from one sample, sequenced in a study of blood T cell repertoires in COVID-19. Sequenced by immunoSEQ multiplex PCR; TCRdb stores in-frame clones only, minus some. The sample comprises about 170,000 clones, 80% to 85% of which are singletons, and 2.9% rests with the top ten. The sample was peripheral blood. These TCRs come from a woman aged 55-69 years with acute or convalescent COVID-19.

V gene TRBV19 combines with J gene TRBJ2-5; 13 bases line up with TRBD2. Germline V lookup: CDR1 LNHDA, CDR2 SQIVND (reference sequence). This CDR3 spans 16 amino acids. Trimming cost V 6 bases and J 0 bases; bases outside gene matches: 4. The CDR3 DNA reads TGTGCCAGTAGCCTGACTAGCGGGGGGTACCAAGAGACCCAGTACTTC. Encoded protein: CASSLTSGGYQETQYF.

This sequence joins TRBV5-1 and TRBJ2-2; 7 nucleotides match TRBD1. Trimming removed 5 bases from V and 5 bases from J; junction bases left unmatched: 9. CDR3 length: 15 residues. Germline CDR1 is SGHRS and CDR2 is YFSETQ. CDR3 nucleotides: TGCGCCAGCAGTCCCGGGACAGCTGTGACCGGGGAGCTGTTTTTT. Translating gives CASSPGTAVTGELFF.

This clone was observed a single time. The genes are TRBV5-8 and TRBJ2-7; D might be TRBD2 (5 bases). This CDR3 region has 13 residues. V lost 6 bases, J lost 0 bases, and 10 bases lay in between. Germline CDR1 reads SGHTS; CDR2 reads YDEGEE. CDR3 DNA sequence: TGTGCCAGCAAACTAGGCTACTCCTACGAGCAGTACTTC. It codes for CASKLGYSYEQYF.

The chain carries TRBV18 and TRBJ2-7; 8 bases are shared with TRBD1. Germline CDR1 and CDR2: KGHSH and LQKENI. The ends lost 5 bases at V and 4 bases at J; junction bases unmatched: 7. The CDR3 totals 14 residues. Written as DNA, the CDR3 is TGTGCCAGCTCAGCCAAACAGGGGGATTACGAGCAGTACTTC. Protein product: CASSAKQGDYEQYF.

This chain joins TRBV7-2 and TRBJ1-3; D is unclear. Germline CDR1 reads SGHTA; CDR2 reads FQGNSA. This CDR3 is 15 amino acids long. V shed 4 bases and J shed 0 bases, with 10 bases lying between them. The CDR3 spells CASSSEIFSGNTIYF. CDR3 bases: TGTGCCAGCAGCTCGGAGATCTTCTCTGGAAACACCATATATTTT. Variable domain in full (rest from reference TRBV7-2 and TRBJ1-3): GAGVSQSPSNKVTEKGKDVELRCDPISGHTALYWYRQSLGQGLEFLIYFQGNSAPDKSGLPSDRFSAERTGGSVSTLTIQRTQQEDSAVYLCASSSEIFSGNTIYFGEGSWLTVV.

Here the CDR3 reads CASSEAGPWQPQHF. As DNA, the CDR3 is TGTGCCAGCAGTGAAGCGGGCCCTTGGCAGCCCCAGCATTTT. The chain links TRBV6-1 to TRBJ1-5, with D unresolved. Between the trimmed V and J ends, which lost 0 bases and 7 bases, there was a span of 10 bases. The germline gives CDR1 MNHNS, CDR2 SASEGT. The CDR3 covers 14 residues.

The chain links TRBV7-2 to TRBJ1-3; D is unclear. Germline V gene sequence: CDR1 SGHTA, CDR2 FQGNSA. Trimming removed 5 bases at V and 0 bases at J, with 17 bases between. The CDR3 runs to 17 residues. CDR3 region: CASSPLPAGLSGNTIYF. The CDR3 DNA follows: TGTGCCAGCAGCCCCCTTCCGGCAGGCCTCTCTGGAAACACCATATATTTT.

DNA for the CDR3: TGTGCCAGCAGCGCAGGCACTGAAGCTTTCTTT. Protein: CASSAGTEAFF. The chain has TRBV7-9 and TRBJ1-1; D is unresolved. This CDR3 contains 11 residues. CDR1 SEHNR and CDR2 FQNEAQ come from the germline V gene (reference sequence). V was trimmed by 5 bases and J by 4 bases, leaving 5 bases between them.

This clone was found a few times. This chain links TRBV5-5 with TRBJ1-1; 8 nucleotides align to TRBD1. Trimming at V came to 4 bases and at J to 7 bases, leaving 9 bases not matched to a gene. Germline V gene sequence: CDR1 SGHKS, CDR2 YYEKEE (reference sequence). The CDR3 is 14 amino acids. The CDR3 DNA follows: TGTGCCAGCAGCCACGGACAGGGATGGGTTGAAGCTTTCTTT. It codes for CASSHGQGWVEAFF. Full variable domain (remainder filled in from reference TRBV5-5 and TRBJ1-1): DAGVTQSPTHLIKTRGQQVTLRCSPISGHKSVSWYQQVLGQGPQFIFQYYEKEERGRGNFPDRFSARQFPNYSSELNVNALLLGDSALYLCASSHGQGWVEAFFGQGTRLTVV.

V gene TRBV20-1 combines with J gene TRBJ2-1; 8 positions match TRBD1. Germline lookup yields CDR1 DFQATT and CDR2 SNEGSKA (reference sequence). The CDR3 has 11 residues. V dropped 5 bases and J dropped 9; count of bases not matched to a gene: 3. The CDR3 reads CSAYRGVEQFF. The CDR3 DNA reads TGCAGTGCTTACAGGGGGGTTGAGCAGTTCTTC.

V usage is TRBV18 and J usage is TRBJ1-4; perhaps TRBD1 as D (5 bases). This CDR3 has 15 amino acids. Germline V gene lookup returns CDR1 KGHSH and CDR2 LQKENI. V lost 4 bases to trimming and J lost 3 bases, with 12 bases between them. For the CDR3, the DNA is TGTGCCAGCTCACATGGAGGGGTTTCTAATGAAAAACTGTTTTTT. Its protein product is CASSHGGVSNEKLFF.

The chain combines TRBV30 with TRBJ2-2; D gene uncertain. Germline assignment: CDR1 GTSNPN and CDR2 SVGIG (reference sequence). V gave up 3 bases and J gave up 2 bases, with 10 bases separating them. The CDR3 spans 14 residues. The CDR3 DNA is TGTGCCTGGAGATCGGCAGGAAACACCGGGGAGCTGTTTTTT. Translation: CAWRSAGNTGELFF.

The chain recombines TRBV5-1 with TRBJ1-6; 8 bases fit TRBD1. The CDR3 covers 14 residues. The J segment lost 7 bases and the V segment lost 2 bases, leaving 2 bases of the junction unmatched. The germline CDR1 and CDR2 sequences are SGHRS and YFSETQ. Written as DNA, the CDR3 is TGCGCCAGCAGCTTCGGACAGGGAAATTCACCCCTCCACTTT. Translating it yields CASSFGQGNSPLHF.

V usage is TRBV5-1 and J usage is TRBJ2-5; D may be TRBD1 (6 bases). The germline V and J ends were trimmed by 4 bases and 1 base, with 11 bases remaining between them. CDR1 and CDR2 from the germline V gene are SGHRS and YFSETQ. The CDR3 consists of 14 residues. The CDR3 DNA reads as TGCGCCAGCAGCGGGAACAGGGTCCAAGAGACCCAGTACTTC. Residues: CASSGNRVQETQYF.

The chain employs TRBV10-2 and TRBJ1-3, with TRBD1 matching 9 bases. Looked up from germline, CDR1 is WSHSY and CDR2 is SAAADI. V trimming: 6 bases; J trimming: 7 bases; junction bases outside the gene matches: 7. This CDR3 region has 14 residues. The CDR3 sequence: CASRETGGANTIYF. CDR3 sequence (DNA): TGCGCCAGCAGAGAGACAGGGGGTGCGAACACCATATATTTT.

This clone was counted once. V and J are TRBV7-2 and TRBJ2-3, with TRBD2 matching 9 bases. This CDR3 contains 17 residues. With 4 bases clipped from V and 2 bases from J, the junction kept 10 bases outside the gene matches. Germline CDR1 reads SGHTA; CDR2 reads FQGNSA. The CDR3 sequence: CASSSSWASGDTDTQYF. CDR3 nucleotide sequence: TGTGCCAGCAGCTCTTCTTGGGCTAGCGGGGACACAGATACGCAGTATTTT.

The rearrangement joins TRBV19 to TRBJ2-2; TRBD1 agrees at 7 bases. This CDR3 is 16 amino acids long. J was trimmed by 5 bases and V by 6 bases; bases with no gene match: 12. The germline gives CDR1 LNHDA, CDR2 SQIVND (reference sequence). CDR3 sequence (DNA): TGTGCCAGTAGGCTAGACGGACAGGTTAGGACCGGGGAGCTGTTTTTT. Translation: CASRLDGQVRTGELFF.

The J gene is TRBJ2-1, the V gene TRBV5-1; 12 nucleotides align to TRBD2. CDR1 and CDR2 from the germline V gene are SGHRS and YFSETQ. The CDR3 contains 16 residues. V lost 4 bases, J lost 8 bases, and 10 bases stayed unmatched. This CDR3 is CASSQGLAGSGDEQFF. CDR3 DNA: TGCGCCAGCAGCCAGGGACTAGCGGGTTCGGGCGATGAGCAGTTCTTC.

This clone is labeled as medium-sized (0.01 to 0.1%). The V and J genes are TRBV28 and TRBJ2-1; weak D call: TRBD2 (6 bases). The V gene lost 2 bases and the J gene lost 5 bases, with 13 bases spanning the gap. Per germline, CDR1 MDHEN and CDR2 SYDVKM. This CDR3 is built from 15 residues. CDR3 region: CASSLGGIRDNEQFF. CDR3 sequence (DNA): TGTGCCAGCAGTTTAGGGGGGATCCGGGACAATGAGCAGTTCTTC.

The chain employs TRBV5-1 and TRBJ2-5; D may be TRBD1 (6 bases). This CDR3 spans 14 amino acids. V lost 4 bases and J lost 2, with 12 bases in between. Germline CDR1 SGHRS, CDR2 YFSETQ. For the CDR3, the DNA is TGCGCCAGCAGCCCACAGGGCATACAAGAGACCCAGTACTTC. Translating gives CASSPQGIQETQYF.

A few counts support this clone. The chain recombines TRBV5-7 with TRBJ1-1; no definite D call. TRBV5-7 counts as an open reading frame of uncertain function. The CDR3 is made up of 14 amino acids. V dropped 0 bases and J dropped 1 base, with 7 bases sitting between them. CDR3 amino acids: CASSLASPNTEAFF. Here the CDR3 DNA reads TGTGCCAGCAGCTTGGCTAGCCCGAACACTGAAGCTTTCTTT.

V usage is TRBV5-1 and J usage is TRBJ1-4; 9 nucleotides align to TRBD1. CDR1 SGHRS and CDR2 YFSETQ come from the germline V gene. V dropped 4 bases and J dropped 8; count of bases not matched to a gene: 6. The CDR3 loop spans 14 amino acids. This CDR3 reads CASSRTGVGEKLFF. The CDR3 DNA reads TGCGCCAGCAGCCGGACAGGGGTTGGGGAAAAACTGTTTTTT.

The DNA for the CDR3 is TGTGCCAGCAGTACAGGGGGGCCGGGGACCTACGAGCAGTACTTC. Protein product: CASSTGGPGTYEQYF. The V and J genes are TRBV6-5 and TRBJ2-7, with 8 bases identical to TRBD1. In germline, CDR1 is MNHEY, CDR2 SVGAGI. Trimming at V came to 5 bases and at J to 2 bases, leaving 8 bases not matched to a gene. The length of the CDR3 is 15 residues.